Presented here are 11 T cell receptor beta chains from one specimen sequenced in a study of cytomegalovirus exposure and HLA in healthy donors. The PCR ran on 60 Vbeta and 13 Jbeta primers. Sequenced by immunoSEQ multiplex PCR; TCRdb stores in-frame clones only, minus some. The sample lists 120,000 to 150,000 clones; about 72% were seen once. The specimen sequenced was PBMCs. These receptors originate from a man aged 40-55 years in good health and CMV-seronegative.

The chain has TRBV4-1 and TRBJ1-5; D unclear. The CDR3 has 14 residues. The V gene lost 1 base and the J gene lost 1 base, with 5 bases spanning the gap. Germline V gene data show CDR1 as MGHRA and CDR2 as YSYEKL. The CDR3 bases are TGCGCCAGCAGCCAAGTTGGCAGCAATCAGCCCCAGCATTTT. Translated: CASSQVGSNQPQHF.

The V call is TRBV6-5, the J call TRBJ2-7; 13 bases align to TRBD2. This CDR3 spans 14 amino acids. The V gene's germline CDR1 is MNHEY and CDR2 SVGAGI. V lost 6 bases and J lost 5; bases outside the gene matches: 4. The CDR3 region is CASSRTSGSNEQYF. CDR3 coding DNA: TGTGCCAGCAGCAGGACTAGCGGGAGTAACGAGCAGTACTTC.

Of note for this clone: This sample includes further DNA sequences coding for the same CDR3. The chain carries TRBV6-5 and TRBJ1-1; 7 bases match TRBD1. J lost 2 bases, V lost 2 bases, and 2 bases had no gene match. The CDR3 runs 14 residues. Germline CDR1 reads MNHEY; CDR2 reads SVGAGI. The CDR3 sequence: CASSYQGGNTEAFF. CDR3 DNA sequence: TGTGCCAGCAGTTACCAGGGGGGAAACACTGAAGCTTTCTTT.

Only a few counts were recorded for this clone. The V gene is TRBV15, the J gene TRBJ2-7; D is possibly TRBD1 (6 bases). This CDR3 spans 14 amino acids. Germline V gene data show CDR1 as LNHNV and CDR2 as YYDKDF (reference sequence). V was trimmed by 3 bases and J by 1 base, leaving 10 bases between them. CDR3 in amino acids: CATSRGTLSYEQYF. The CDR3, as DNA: TGTGCCACCAGCAGGGGGACATTGTCCTACGAGCAGTACTTC.

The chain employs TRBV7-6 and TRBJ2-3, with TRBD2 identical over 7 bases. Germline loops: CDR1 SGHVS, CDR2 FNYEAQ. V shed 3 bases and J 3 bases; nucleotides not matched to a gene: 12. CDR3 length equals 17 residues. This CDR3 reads CASSFRRSQGGTDTQYF. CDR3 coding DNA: TGTGCCAGCAGCTTTCGCAGGTCGCAGGGAGGGACAGATACGCAGTATTTT. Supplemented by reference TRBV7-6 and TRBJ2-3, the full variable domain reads GAGVSQSPRYKVTKRGQDVALRCDPISGHVSLYWYRQALGQGPEFLTYFNYEAQQDKSGLPNDRFSAERPEGSISTLTIQRTEQRDSAMYRCASSFRRSQGGTDTQYFGPGTRLTVL.

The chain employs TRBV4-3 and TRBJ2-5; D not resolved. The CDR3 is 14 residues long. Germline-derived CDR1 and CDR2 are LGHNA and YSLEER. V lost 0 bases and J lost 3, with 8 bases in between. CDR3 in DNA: TGCGCCAGCAGCCAAGAATGGGCAGAAGAGACCCAGTACTTC. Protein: CASSQEWAEETQYF.

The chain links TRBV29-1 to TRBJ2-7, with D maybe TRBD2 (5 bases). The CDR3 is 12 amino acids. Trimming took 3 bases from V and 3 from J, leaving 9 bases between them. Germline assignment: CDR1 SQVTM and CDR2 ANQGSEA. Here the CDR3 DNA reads TGCAGCGTTGAGGACGGAGGCTACGAGCAGTACTTC. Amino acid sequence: CSVEDGGYEQYF.

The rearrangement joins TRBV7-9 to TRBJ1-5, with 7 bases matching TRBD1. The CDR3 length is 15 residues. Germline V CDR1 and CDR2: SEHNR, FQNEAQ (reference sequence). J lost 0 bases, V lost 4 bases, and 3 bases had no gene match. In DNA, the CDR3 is TGTGCCAGCAGCTCGGGACAGCTTAGCAATCAGCCCCAGCATTTT. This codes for CASSSGQLSNQPQHF.

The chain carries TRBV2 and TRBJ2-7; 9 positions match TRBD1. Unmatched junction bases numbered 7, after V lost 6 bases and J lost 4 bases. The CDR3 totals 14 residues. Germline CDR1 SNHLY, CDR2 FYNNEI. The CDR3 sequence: CASRDGTGFYEQYF. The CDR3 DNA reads TGTGCCAGCAGAGACGGGACAGGGTTTTACGAGCAGTACTTC.

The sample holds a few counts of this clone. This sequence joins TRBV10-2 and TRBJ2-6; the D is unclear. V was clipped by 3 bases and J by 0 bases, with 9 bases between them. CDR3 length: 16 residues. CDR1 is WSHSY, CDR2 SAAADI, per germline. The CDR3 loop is CASSELRSSGANVLTF. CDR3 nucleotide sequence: TGCGCCAGCAGTGAACTCCGGAGCTCTGGGGCCAACGTCCTGACTTTC.

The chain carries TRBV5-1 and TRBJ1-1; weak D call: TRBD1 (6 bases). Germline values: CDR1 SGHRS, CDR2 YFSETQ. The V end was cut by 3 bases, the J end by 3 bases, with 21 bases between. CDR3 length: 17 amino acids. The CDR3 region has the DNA TGCGCCAGCAGCTCACCGCAGAGGGGGGGGACCTACACTGAAGCTTTCTTT. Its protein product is CASSSPQRGGTYTEAFF.